A single sample gave rise to the 21 T cell receptor beta chains below, sequenced in a study of T cell responses to AZD1222 COVID-19 vaccine. Repertoires were generated with immunoSEQ multiplex PCR, while TCRdb's copy carries only in-frame clones and drops some. The repertoire holds 150,000 to 200,000 clones, with about 91% as singletons. Specimen: peripheral blood, collected on day 0 of AZD1222 vaccination. These receptor sequences come from an adult in good health.

The chain links TRBV7-6 to TRBJ2-3; possible D gene TRBD1, 6 bases. The CDR3 extends over 16 amino acids. Per germline, CDR1 SGHVS and CDR2 FNYEAQ. V gave up 1 base and J gave up 5 bases, with 16 bases separating them. CDR3 residues: CASSLVQGRIQDTQYF. For the CDR3, the DNA is TGTGCCAGCAGCTTAGTCCAGGGGAGAATTCAAGATACGCAGTATTTT.

The chain is built from TRBV6-5 and TRBJ2-6, with no clear D. The CDR3 spans 13 residues. Looked up from germline, CDR1 is MNHEY and CDR2 is SVGAGI. CDR3 amino acids: CVTARDGANVLTF. The CDR3 DNA follows: TGTGTCACAGCAAGGGATGGGGCCAACGTCCTGACTTTC.

The V call is TRBV4-1, the J call TRBJ1-4; D is unresolved. CDR3 size: 15 residues. Germline V gene data show CDR1 as MGHRA and CDR2 as YSYEKL. Trimming took 7 bases from V and 3 from J, leaving 15 bases between them. CDR3 loop: CASKTKRESNEKLFF. Written as DNA, the CDR3 is TGCGCCAGCAAAACCAAAAGGGAATCTAATGAAAAACTGTTTTTT.

In DNA form, the CDR3 reads TGTGCCAGCAGGAGACTAGCGGGAGACCCGAATGAGCAGTTCTTC. It specifies CASRRLAGDPNEQFF. The rearrangement joins TRBV11-2 to TRBJ2-1; 12 nucleotides align to TRBD2. The ends lost 6 bases at V and 7 bases at J; junction bases unmatched: 7. The CDR3 has 15 amino acids. CDR1 is SGHAT and CDR2 is FQNNGV in the germline V gene.

The J gene is TRBJ1-2, the V gene TRBV4-1; 7 positions match TRBD1. The ends lost 0 bases at V and 8 bases at J; junction bases unmatched: 9. The CDR3 is made up of 15 amino acids. CDR1 and CDR2 (germline): MGHRA, YSYEKL. The CDR3 reads CASSQDLAGGEGYTF. CDR3 in DNA: TGCGCCAGCAGCCAAGACTTAGCAGGGGGTGAGGGCTACACCTTC.

The chain is built from TRBV7-2 and TRBJ1-3, with D possibly matching TRBD1 (5 bases). CDR3 size: 17 residues. Trimming stripped 5 bases from V and 4 bases from J, with 21 bases between. Germline V lookup: CDR1 SGHTA, CDR2 FQGNSA. The CDR3 DNA reads as TGTGCCAGCAGCCCCTTCGGGGGACCATGGTCCGGAAACACCATATATTTT. Translating it yields CASSPFGGPWSGNTIYF.

The CDR3, as DNA: TGTGCCAGCAGCTCCACGGGGTACGCAGCTTTCTTT. Its protein product is CASSSTGYAAFF. The rearrangement uses TRBV7-8 and TRBJ1-1, with D uncertain. V lost 4 bases, J lost 10 bases, and 13 bases lay in between. This CDR3 is built from 12 residues. Looked up from germline, CDR1 is SGHVS and CDR2 is FQNEAQ.

V is TRBV6-6 and J is TRBJ2-1; D gene uncertain. Germline V CDR1 and CDR2: MNHNY, SVGAGI (reference sequence). V gave up 6 bases and J gave up 0 bases, with 9 bases separating them. The CDR3 is 14 residues long. Here the CDR3 DNA reads TGTGCCAGCAGCCTCTTAAGCTCCTACAATGAGCAGTTCTTC. It yields the protein CASSLLSSYNEQFF.

This clone was seen a single time. The chain joins TRBV5-1 to TRBJ2-5, with 8 bases lining up with TRBD1. Trimming at V came to 4 bases and at J to 5 bases, leaving 7 bases not matched to a gene. Germline V gives CDR1 SGHRS, CDR2 YFSETQ. The CDR3 totals 14 residues. The DNA of the CDR3 is TGCGCCAGCAGCCTTACAGGGGGTAGGGAGACCCAGTACTTC. The encoded protein is CASSLTGGRETQYF. Looking up the rest from reference TRBV5-1 and TRBJ2-5 gives the full variable domain: KAGVTQTPRYLIKTRGQQVTLSCSPISGHRSVSWYQQTPGQGLQFLFEYFSETQRNKGNFPGRFSGRQFSNSRSEMNVSTLELGDSALYLCASSLTGGRETQYFGPGTRLLVL.

The CDR3: CATRENPDEQYF. CDR3 nucleotide sequence: TGTGCCACACGGGAGAACCCTGACGAGCAGTACTTC. This chain joins TRBV19 and TRBJ2-7; D may be TRBD2 (6 bases). V was shortened by 10 bases and J by 5 bases, with 15 bases between the two germline ends. Germline loops: CDR1 LNHDA, CDR2 SQIVND (reference sequence). This CDR3 has 12 amino acids.

The chain employs TRBV5-1 and TRBJ1-5; D not resolved. The CDR3 loop spans 13 amino acids. Germline lookup yields CDR1 SGHRS and CDR2 YFSETQ. Trimming cost V 4 bases and J 0 bases, with 5 bases left between them. The CDR3, as DNA: TGCGCCAGCAGCACTAATAGCAATCAGCCCCAGCATTTT. Its translation is CASSTNSNQPQHF.

CDR3 nucleotides: TGTGCCAGCAGCTTGGACAGGGGCTCTGGGGCCAACGTCCTGACTTTC. Protein product: CASSLDRGSGANVLTF. This sequence joins TRBV11-3 and TRBJ2-6, with TRBD1 matching 9 bases. The V gene's germline CDR1 is SGHNT and CDR2 YENEEA. Germline trimming cut 3 bases from V and 0 bases from J; bases unmatched to any gene: 0. The CDR3 is 16 residues long.

The CDR3 loop is CASSSGLAGGPGANVLTF. CDR3 nucleotides: TGTGCCAGCTCGTCAGGACTAGCGGGAGGACCGGGGGCCAACGTCCTGACTTTC. The chain combines TRBV18 with TRBJ2-6; the match to TRBD2 covers 14 bases. V was clipped by 6 bases and J by 4 bases; unmatched bases: 8. Germline V gene sequence: CDR1 KGHSH, CDR2 LQKENI. This CDR3 spans 18 amino acids. The full variable domain, completed using reference TRBV18 and TRBJ2-6, is NAGVMQNPRHLVRRRGQEARLRCSPMKGHSHVYWYRQLPEEGLKFMVYLQKENIIDESGMPKERFSAEFPKEGPSILRIQQVVRGDSAAYFCASSSGLAGGPGANVLTFGAGSRLTVL.

This clone occurred once. V is TRBV5-1 and J is TRBJ1-1; D not resolved. The CDR3 has 13 residues. The V gene lost 4 bases and the J gene lost 4 bases, with 11 bases spanning the gap. CDR1 is SGHRS, CDR2 YFSETQ, per germline. CDR3 bases: TGCGCCAGCAGCCCCTCCAGTAGCACTGAAGCTTTCTTT. Translating gives CASSPSSSTEAFF. The full variable domain, rest sourced from reference TRBV5-1 and TRBJ1-1, is KAGVTQTPRYLIKTRGQQVTLSCSPISGHRSVSWYQQTPGQGLQFLFEYFSETQRNKGNFPGRFSGRQFSNSRSEMNVSTLELGDSALYLCASSPSSSTEAFFGQGTRLTVV.

The gene calls are TRBV11-3 and TRBJ2-7; TRBD1 is a possible D gene (5 bases). Germline V gene data show CDR1 as SGHNT and CDR2 as YENEEA. Trimming took off 0 bases at V and 7 bases at J, with 13 bases between the two ends. The CDR3 extends over 14 amino acids. The DNA for the CDR3 is TGTGCCAGCAGCTTAGATCGAGTGGCAGGGGAGCAGTACTTC. Translating gives CASSLDRVAGEQYF.

This clone is a singleton in its sample. The chain combines TRBV5-4 with TRBJ2-3; weak D call: TRBD2 (6 bases). Germline CDR1 reads SGHNT; CDR2 reads YYREEE (reference sequence). The CDR3 length is 17 residues. Deletions cut 7 bases from V and 2 bases from J, with 23 bases between. The DNA for the CDR3 is TGTGCCAGCTCACCCCTGGGGGGTAGCGGAGCCACAGATACGCAGTATTTT. Its protein is CASSPLGGSGATDTQYF.

This CDR3 reads CASSKAREGPTYLAKNIQYF. The CDR3 DNA reads TGTGCCAGCAGCAAAGCGCGAGAGGGACCCACTTACTTAGCCAAAAACATTCAGTACTTC. V usage is TRBV21-1 and J usage is TRBJ2-4. TRBV21-1 is classified as a pseudogene. This CDR3 region has 20 residues.

This clone occurred once. The chain recombines TRBV5-4 with TRBJ2-1, with 7 bases fitting TRBD1. CDR1 is SGHNT, CDR2 YYREEE, per germline (reference sequence). The CDR3 is 16 amino acids. V shed 0 bases and J 2 bases; nucleotides not matched to a gene: 5. In DNA, the CDR3 is TGTGCCAGCAGCTTGGGGGCCAGGGGGACCTACAATGAGCAGTTCTTC. Translating gives CASSLGARGTYNEQFF. The variable domain in full, with the rest retrieved from reference TRBV5-4 and TRBJ2-1, is ETGVTQSPTHLIKTRGQQVTLRCSSQSGHNTVSWYQQALGQGPQFIFQYYREEENGRGNFPPRFSGLQFPNYSSELNVNALELDDSALYLCASSLGARGTYNEQFFGPGTRLTVL.

This chain links TRBV6-2 or TRBV6-3 with TRBJ2-1; 9 bases align to TRBD2. There are 16 residues in the CDR3. Trimming removed 4 bases from V and 3 bases from J; junction bases left unmatched: 7. The germline V gene has CDR1 MNHEY and CDR2 SVGEGT. The CDR3 protein is CASSFLTSGNYNEQFF. CDR3 coding DNA: TGTGCCAGCAGTTTCCTGACTAGCGGAAACTACAATGAGCAGTTCTTC.

The V gene is TRBV30, the J gene TRBJ2-7; D perhaps matches TRBD1 (5 bases). The germline gives CDR1 GTSNPN, CDR2 SVGIG (reference sequence). The CDR3 runs to 13 residues. Trimming left V 3 bases short and J 7 bases short, with 16 bases between. The CDR3 region is CAWSRTGQGEQYF. CDR3 bases: TGTGCCTGGAGCCGAACAGGCCAAGGGGAGCAGTACTTC. Full variable domain (outside the CDR3, taken from reference TRBV30 and TRBJ2-7): SQTIHQWPATLVQPVGSPLSLECTVEGTSNPNLYWYRQAAGRGLQLLFYSVGIGQISSEVPQNLSASRPQDRQFILSSKKLLLSDSGFYLCAWSRTGQGEQYFGPGTRLTVT.

V gene TRBV28 combines with J gene TRBJ2-7, with D perhaps matching TRBD1 (5 bases). CDR1 and CDR2 (germline): MDHEN, SYDVKM. This CDR3 has 12 amino acids. V was clipped by 6 bases and J by 7 bases, with 13 bases between them. Here the CDR3 reads CASRPPGFEQYF. The CDR3 nucleotides are TGTGCCAGCAGACCCCCAGGGTTTGAGCAGTACTTC.